Below, 10 T cell receptor beta chains from the same sample are listed, as sequenced in a study of CD8 T cells in Susac syndrome. With random hexamers, roughly 0.45 to 1 ug RNA was reverse transcribed. One entry per CDR3 protein, called by TCRdb with MiXCR from the immunoSEQ multiplex PCR reads. Of around 200,000 distinct CDR3 sequences listed, 85% to 95% are singletons. Sequences were obtained from CD8+ T cells from PBMCs. Every receptor here comes from a human donor with Susac syndrome.

The chain is built from TRBV20-1 and TRBJ2-7; 7 bases match TRBD2. From germline, CDR1 is DFQATT and CDR2 SNEGSKA (reference sequence). V gave up 1 base and J gave up 6 bases; unmatched junction bases: 12. CDR3 size: 15 residues. The CDR3: CSARGHSAGQREQYF. DNA for the CDR3: TGCAGTGCTAGAGGTCATTCAGCGGGGCAGCGCGAGCAGTACTTC.

The chain recombines TRBV2 with TRBJ1-5; D is possibly TRBD1 (6 bases). Trimming removed 7 bases from V and 0 bases from J, with 13 bases in between. Germline V gene sequence: CDR1 SNHLY, CDR2 FYNNEI. The CDR3 contains 15 residues. CDR3 in DNA: TGTGCCAGCAAGTGGACAGCTTATAGCAATCAGCCCCAGCATTTT. Its protein product is CASKWTAYSNQPQHF.

The chain uses TRBV2 and TRBJ2-6, with D tentatively TRBD1 (5 bases). This CDR3 region has 16 residues. From germline, CDR1 is SNHLY and CDR2 FYNNEI. V gave up 5 bases and J gave up 2 bases, with 13 bases separating them. The DNA of the CDR3 is TGTGCCAGCAGTAGGCAGGGATCGGCTGGGGCCAACGTCCTGACTTTC. This gives the protein CASSRQGSAGANVLTF.

The chain joins TRBV28 to TRBJ2-7; possible D gene TRBD2, 5 bases. The CDR3 is 14 amino acids. The germline V gene has CDR1 MDHEN and CDR2 SYDVKM. The V gene lost 5 bases and the J gene lost 2 bases, with 13 bases spanning the gap. The CDR3 loop reads CASSPLAPAYEQYF. For the CDR3, the DNA is TGTGCCAGCAGTCCCCTAGCTCCCGCCTACGAGCAGTACTTC.

The chain uses TRBV4-1 and TRBJ2-7, with 7 bases matching TRBD1. In germline, CDR1 is MGHRA, CDR2 YSYEKL. The CDR3 is made up of 14 amino acids. Trimming cost V 2 bases and J 2 bases; bases outside gene matches: 3. The DNA for the CDR3 is TGCGCCAGCAGCCAACCGGGACAGACCTACGAGCAGTACTTC. Its protein is CASSQPGQTYEQYF.

The chain is built from TRBV14 and TRBJ2-2; 9 nucleotides agree with TRBD1. Trimming took 5 bases from V and 6 from J; bases not matched to a gene: 10. In germline, CDR1 is SGHDN, CDR2 FVKESK. This CDR3 region has 16 residues. CDR3 in amino acids: CASSSQPGQGPGELFF. In DNA, the CDR3 is TGTGCCAGCAGCAGCCAGCCGGGACAGGGACCCGGGGAGCTGTTTTTT.

This clonotype has only one observation. At one end the junction does not follow the germline gene, possibly because of a read error. V and J are TRBV28 and TRBJ1-2; D unresolved. This CDR3 contains 14 residues. Germline V lookup: CDR1 MDHEN, CDR2 SYDVKM. This CDR3 is CASNLAGTNYGYTF. CDR3 bases: TGTGCCAGCAATTTAGCAGGAACTAACTATGGCTACACCTTC.

The chain joins TRBV6-5 to TRBJ2-3; 7 nucleotides align to TRBD1. Germline V gene lookup returns CDR1 MNHEY and CDR2 SVGAGI. The CDR3 is made up of 15 amino acids. V was pared by 2 bases and J by 4 bases, with 6 bases of the junction left unmatched. The CDR3 DNA reads TGTGCCAGCAGTTACGTGACAGGGACCTCAGATACGCAGTATTTT. It yields the protein CASSYVTGTSDTQYF.

The chain joins TRBV30 to TRBJ2-7; a weak D match, TRBD2 (6 bases). The V gene lost 0 bases and the J gene lost 6 bases, with 15 bases spanning the gap. CDR1 and CDR2 from the germline V gene are GTSNPN and SVGIG (reference sequence). The CDR3 runs 14 residues. CDR3 amino acids: CAWSVLGTFAEQYF. Written as DNA, the CDR3 is TGTGCCTGGAGTGTACTTGGGACTTTTGCCGAGCAGTACTTC.

For this clonotype: One end of the junction varies from germline; a read error may be responsible. The CDR3 here is CASSQDWSENTIYF. In DNA form, the CDR3 reads TGCGCCAGCAGCCAAGACTGGTCTGAAAACACCATATATTTT. The genes are TRBV4-1 and TRBJ1-3; D call uncertain. Germline loops: CDR1 MGHRA, CDR2 YSYEKL. The CDR3 has 14 residues.